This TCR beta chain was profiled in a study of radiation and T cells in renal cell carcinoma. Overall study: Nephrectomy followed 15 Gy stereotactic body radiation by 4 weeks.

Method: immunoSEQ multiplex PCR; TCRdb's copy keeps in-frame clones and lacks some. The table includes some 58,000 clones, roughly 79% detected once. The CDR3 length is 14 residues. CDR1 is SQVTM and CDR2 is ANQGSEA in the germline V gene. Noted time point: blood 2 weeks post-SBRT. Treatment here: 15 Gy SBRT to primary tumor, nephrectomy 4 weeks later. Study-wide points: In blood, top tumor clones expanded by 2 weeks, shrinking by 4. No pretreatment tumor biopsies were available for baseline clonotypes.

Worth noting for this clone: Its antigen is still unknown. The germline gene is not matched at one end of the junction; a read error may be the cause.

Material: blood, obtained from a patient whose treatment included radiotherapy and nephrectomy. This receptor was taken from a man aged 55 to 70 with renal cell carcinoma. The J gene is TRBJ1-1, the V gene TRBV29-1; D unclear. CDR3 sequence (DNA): TGCAGCGTCGAAGGACCGATTCAGAACACTGAAGCTTTCTTT. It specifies CSVEGPIQNTEAFF.